The 7 T cell receptor beta chains in this list originate from one sample, sequenced in a study of metastatic and nonmetastatic thyroid tumors. TCRdb re-clonotyped the PCR reads through MiXCR. This table has 16,000 or so clones, roughly 26% appearing once. Among the patients, none had received any treatment before thyroid surgery. The sample comprised adjacent normal tissue. The receptor source for this set is a female donor with papillary thyroid cancer or a benign thyroid nodule (not recorded which). Some clones in this sample may be carry-over from other donors' samples.

As for this clone: Other DNA sequences from this sample encode an identical CDR3 as well. The chain employs TRBV2 and TRBJ1-1; D gene unclear. The length of the CDR3 is 11 residues. The germline CDR1 and CDR2 sequences are SNHLY and FYNNEI. Deletions cut 1 base from V and 7 bases from J, with 4 bases between. The CDR3 region has the DNA TGTGCCAGCAGTGAAGGCTTTGAAGCTTTCTTT. This translates into CASSEGFEAFF.

This clone has more than one count but fewer than ten. The chain couples TRBV6-5 to TRBJ1-2; 8 nucleotides align to TRBD1. Germline lookup yields CDR1 MNHEY and CDR2 SVGAGI. V gave up 2 bases and J gave up 6 bases; unmatched junction bases: 8. The CDR3 loop spans 15 amino acids. The CDR3 reads CASSYGQGAYDGYTF. In nucleotides, the CDR3 is TGTGCCAGCAGTTACGGGCAGGGGGCGTACGATGGCTACACCTTC.

This clone was counted only a few times. The genes are TRBV18 and TRBJ1-6; D is unclear. The CDR3 totals 13 residues. Germline lookup yields CDR1 KGHSH and CDR2 LQKENI. The V and J ends lost 6 bases and 7 bases respectively, with 10 bases between them. The chain's CDR3 is CASSQDGNSPLHF. The CDR3 nucleotides are TGTGCCAGCTCGCAGGACGGGAATTCACCCCTCCACTTT.

The rearrangement links TRBV20-1 to TRBJ1-2; 9 bases fit TRBD1. V shed 0 bases and J 4 bases; nucleotides not matched to a gene: 6. Germline loops: CDR1 DFQATT, CDR2 SNEGSKA (reference sequence). The CDR3 loop spans 15 amino acids. The CDR3 here is CSARDPGQGPYGYTF. CDR3 DNA sequence: TGCAGTGCTAGAGATCCGGGACAGGGCCCCTATGGCTACACCTTC.

This clone was counted a few times. The sample contains more than one DNA sequence encoding this CDR3. The rearrangement uses TRBV12-3 or TRBV12-4 and TRBJ2-7, with 8 bases lining up with TRBD2. The CDR3 is 15 residues long. Trimming took 4 bases from V and 2 from J; bases not matched to a gene: 7. The CDR3 DNA reads as TGTGCCAGCAGTTCCTCTAGCGGGCAACCCTACGAGCAGTACTTC. As protein: CASSSSSGQPYEQYF.

The chain links TRBV9 to TRBJ1-2, with D perhaps matching TRBD1 (5 bases). The CDR3 length is 15 residues. Deletions cut 4 bases from V and 5 bases from J, with 18 bases between. Germline CDR1 reads SGDLS; CDR2 reads YYNGEE. The CDR3 DNA follows: TGTGCCAGCAGCCCGGGGACTACGGGGGGTTATGGCTACACCTTC. Its translation is CASSPGTTGGYGYTF.

This clone is labeled as medium-sized. The chain couples TRBV9 to TRBJ2-5, with TRBD2 identical over 9 bases. The germline V gene encodes CDR1 SGDLS and CDR2 YYNGEE. V shed 0 bases, J shed 9 bases, and the junction held 6 bases outside the gene matches. This CDR3 has 14 amino acids. The DNA of the CDR3 is TGTGCCAGCAGCGTAGAGGGAGCGGGAGGCCCCCAGTACTTC. This sequence encodes CASSVEGAGGPQYF.